Below, 2 T cell receptor beta chains from the same sample are listed, as sequenced in a study of T cell repertoires in cytomegalovirus infection. No antigens are known for them. MiXCR was run by TCRdb on the reads, yielding one entry per CDR3 protein. The profile covers more than 250,000 distinct CDR3 sequences, with more than 20% appearing a single time and about an eighth taken by the ten largest. The sample was cultured PBMCs, taken from culture after CMV antigen stimulation. These receptors originate from a human donor in good health (CMV status not recorded). Some clones in this sample may be carry-over from other donors' samples.

This sequence joins TRBV6-2 or TRBV6-3 and TRBJ1-5; maybe TRBD1 (5 bases). Germline V lookup: CDR1 MNHEY, CDR2 SVGEGT. Trimming took off 5 bases at V and 1 base at J, with 12 bases between the two ends. The CDR3 is 15 residues long. CDR3 amino acids: CASSNLGTSNQPQHF. The DNA of the CDR3 is TGTGCCAGCAGTAACCTCGGGACGAGCAATCAGCCCCAGCATTTT.

This clonotype appeared once. The J gene is TRBJ2-3, the V gene TRBV11-2; 8 bases map to TRBD1. Germline V lookup: CDR1 SGHAT, CDR2 FQNNGV. CDR3 length: 13 amino acids. After removal of 5 bases from V and 7 bases from J, the junction contained 5 bases not matched to a gene. The CDR3 bases are TGTGCCAGCAGCCTTGACAGGGGAAATACGCAGTATTTT. Amino acid sequence: CASSLDRGNTQYF.